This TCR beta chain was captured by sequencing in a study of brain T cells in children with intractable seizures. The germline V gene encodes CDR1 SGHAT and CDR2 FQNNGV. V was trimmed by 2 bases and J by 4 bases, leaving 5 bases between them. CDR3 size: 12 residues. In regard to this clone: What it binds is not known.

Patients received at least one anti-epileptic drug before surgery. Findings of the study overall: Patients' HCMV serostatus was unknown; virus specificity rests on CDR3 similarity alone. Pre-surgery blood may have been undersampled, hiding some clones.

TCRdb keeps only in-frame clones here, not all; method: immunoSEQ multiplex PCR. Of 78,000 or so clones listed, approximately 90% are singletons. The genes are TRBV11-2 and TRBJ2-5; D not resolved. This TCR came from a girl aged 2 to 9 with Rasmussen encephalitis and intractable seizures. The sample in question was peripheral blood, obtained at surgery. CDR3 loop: CASSLPGETQYF. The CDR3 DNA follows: TGTGCCAGCAGCTTACCCGGAGAGACCCAGTACTTC.